Below are 9 T cell receptor beta chains sequenced from a single sample in a study of blood T cells in healthy people across ages (dated by TCRdb to between 2015 and 2017). The method behind the library was 5' RACE. TCRdb lists the instrument as Illumina HiSeq 2500. The second PCR ran for roughly 7 to 11 cycles and used a J-beta primer mix along with a sample-barcoded 5' primer. Clones were called with MiXCR by TCRdb after fastp trimmed the public reads at Q25, and only in-frame beta chains were retained. All rows with the same CDR3 protein become a single entry with the most common DNA and genes. This sample comprises some 1.4 million distinct CDR3 sequences, 40% to 50% of them detected only once. The top ten hold approximately 7.9% of the sample. Source material: blood. Receptor source: a woman between 18 and 29 years old in good health.

The chain uses TRBV5-1 and TRBJ2-1; 13 bases are shared with TRBD2. Germline values: CDR1 SGHRS, CDR2 YFSETQ. The CDR3 spans 16 residues. After removal of 2 bases from V and 5 bases from J, the junction contained 4 bases not matched to a gene. The CDR3 DNA sequence: TGCGCCAGCAGCTTAACCGGGACTAGCGGGAACAATGAGCAGTTCTTC. Translated, it gives CASSLTGTSGNNEQFF.

The chain employs TRBV27 and TRBJ2-1; D perhaps matches TRBD2 (7 bases). Between the trimmed V and J ends, which lost 6 bases and 10 bases, there was a span of 10 bases. The germline V gene encodes CDR1 MNHEY and CDR2 SMNVEV (reference sequence). This CDR3 region has 11 residues. In nucleotides, the CDR3 is TGTGCCAGCAGATGGGGGGGCGAGCAGTTCTTC. Its translation is CASRWGGEQFF.

In this sample, this clonotype turned up a few times. This rearrangement joins TRBV10-3 to TRBJ1-2, with a weak D call TRBD1 (5 bases). There are 12 residues in the CDR3. From germline, CDR1 is ENHRY and CDR2 SYGVKD. V was pared by 8 bases and J by 7 bases, with 14 bases between. The CDR3 protein is CAIGPGTFGYTF. The DNA for the CDR3 is TGTGCCATCGGACCCGGGACGTTTGGCTACACCTTC.

On this clonotype itself: A read error may account for a junction end that differs from germline. This chain links TRBV9 with TRBJ2-5, with 7 bases that match TRBD2. Germline CDR1 and CDR2: SGDLS and YYNGEE. There are 17 residues in the CDR3. The CDR3 protein is CAGSSPTSWGEQETQYF. The DNA of the CDR3 is TGTGCCGGCAGCTCCCCGACTAGCTGGGGGGAACAAGAGACCCAGTACTTC.

The chain uses TRBV4-1 and TRBJ1-5, with 9 nucleotides matching TRBD1. The germline V gene encodes CDR1 MGHRA and CDR2 YSYEKL. Trimming removed 3 bases from V and 4 bases from J; junction bases left unmatched: 1. This CDR3 is 14 amino acids long. The CDR3 spells CASSHGTGNQPQHF. The CDR3 DNA follows: TGCGCCAGCAGCCACGGGACAGGGAATCAGCCCCAGCATTTT.

The rearrangement uses TRBV20-1 and TRBJ2-7; 9 positions match TRBD2. Germline trimming cut 5 bases from V and 3 bases from J; bases unmatched to any gene: 11. The CDR3 loop spans 15 amino acids. Looked up from germline, CDR1 is DFQATT and CDR2 is SNEGSKA (reference sequence). CDR3 protein: CSASLGGRAFYEQYF. CDR3 nucleotide sequence: TGCAGTGCTTCCCTCGGCGGGAGGGCCTTCTACGAGCAGTACTTC.

The rearrangement joins TRBV5-1 to TRBJ2-1; 12 bases are a match to TRBD2. The germline CDR1 and CDR2 sequences are SGHRS and YFSETQ. The CDR3 has 14 amino acids. Germline trimming cut 6 bases from V and 10 bases from J; bases unmatched to any gene: 8. The chain's CDR3 is CASTPGTSGQEQFF. CDR3 nucleotides: TGCGCCAGCACCCCTGGGACTAGCGGGCAGGAGCAGTTCTTC.

The rearrangement joins TRBV20-1 to TRBJ2-2; D is unclear. The CDR3 sequence is 13 residues long. Germline CDR1 and CDR2: DFQATT and SNEGSKA (reference sequence). Trimming removed 6 bases from V and 1 base from J, with 9 bases in between. CDR3 in amino acids: CSAQDRNTGELFF. CDR3 DNA sequence: TGCAGTGCCCAGGATAGGAACACCGGGGAGCTGTTTTTT.

The chain employs TRBV4-1 and TRBJ2-4; 9 positions match TRBD1. The J call may be wrong; the DNA end is better matched by TRBJ2-7. The CDR3 spans 16 residues. CDR1 is MGHRA, CDR2 YSYEKL, per germline. CDR3 in amino acids: CASSQSGTGTTYEQYF. In DNA form, the CDR3 reads TGCGCCAGCAGCCAGTCCGGGACAGGGACCACCTACGAGCAGTACTTC.